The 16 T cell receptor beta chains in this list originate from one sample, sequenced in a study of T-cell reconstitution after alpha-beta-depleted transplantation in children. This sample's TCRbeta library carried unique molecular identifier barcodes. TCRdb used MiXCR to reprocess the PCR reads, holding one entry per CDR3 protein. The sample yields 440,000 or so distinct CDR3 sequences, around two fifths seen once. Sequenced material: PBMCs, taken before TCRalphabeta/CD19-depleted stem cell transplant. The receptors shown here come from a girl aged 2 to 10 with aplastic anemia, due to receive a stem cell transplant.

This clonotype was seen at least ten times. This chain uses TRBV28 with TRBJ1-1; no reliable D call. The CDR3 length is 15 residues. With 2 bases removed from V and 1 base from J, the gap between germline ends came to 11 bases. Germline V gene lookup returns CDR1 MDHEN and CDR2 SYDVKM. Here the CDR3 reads CASSLGWEANTEAFF. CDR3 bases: TGTGCCAGCAGTTTAGGCTGGGAGGCGAACACTGAAGCTTTCTTT.

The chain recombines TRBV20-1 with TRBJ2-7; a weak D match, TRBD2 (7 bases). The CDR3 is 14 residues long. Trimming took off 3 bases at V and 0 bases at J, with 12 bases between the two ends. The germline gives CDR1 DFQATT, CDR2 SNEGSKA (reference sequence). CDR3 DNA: TGCAGTGCTAGGGGCGGGGGCCCCTCCTACGAGCAGTACTTC. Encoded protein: CSARGGGPSYEQYF.

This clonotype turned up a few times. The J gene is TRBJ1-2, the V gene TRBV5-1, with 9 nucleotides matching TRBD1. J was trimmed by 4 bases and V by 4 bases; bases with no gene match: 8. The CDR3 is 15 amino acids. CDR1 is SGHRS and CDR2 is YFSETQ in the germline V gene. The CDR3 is CASSRRQGVGYGYTF. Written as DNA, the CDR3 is TGCGCCAGCAGCAGGCGACAGGGGGTGGGCTATGGCTACACCTTC.

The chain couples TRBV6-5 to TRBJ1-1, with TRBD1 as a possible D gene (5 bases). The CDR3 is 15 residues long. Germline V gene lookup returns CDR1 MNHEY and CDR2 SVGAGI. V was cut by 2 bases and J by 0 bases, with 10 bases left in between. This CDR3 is CASSYRDGLNTEAFF. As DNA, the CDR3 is TGTGCCAGCAGTTACCGGGACGGTCTGAACACTGAAGCTTTCTTT.

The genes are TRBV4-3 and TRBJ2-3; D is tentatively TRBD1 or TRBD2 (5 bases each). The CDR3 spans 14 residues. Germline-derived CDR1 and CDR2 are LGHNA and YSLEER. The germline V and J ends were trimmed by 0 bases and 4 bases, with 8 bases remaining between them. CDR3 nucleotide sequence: TGCGCCAGCAGCCAAGATTTGGGGGCAGATACGCAGTATTTT. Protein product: CASSQDLGADTQYF.

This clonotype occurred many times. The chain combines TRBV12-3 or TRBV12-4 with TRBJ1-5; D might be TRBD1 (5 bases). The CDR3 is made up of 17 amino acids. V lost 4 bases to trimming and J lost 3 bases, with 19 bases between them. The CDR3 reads CASSSRGTPKFNQPQHF. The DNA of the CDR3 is TGTGCCAGCAGTTCTCGGGGGACTCCGAAATTCAATCAGCCCCAGCATTTT.

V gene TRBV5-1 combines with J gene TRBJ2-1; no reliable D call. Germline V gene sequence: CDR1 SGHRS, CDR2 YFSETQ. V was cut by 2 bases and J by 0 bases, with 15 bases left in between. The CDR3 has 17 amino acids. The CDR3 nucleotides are TGCGCCAGCAGCTTCTCTGGTAGTCCATTCTCCTACAATGAGCAGTTCTTC. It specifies CASSFSGSPFSYNEQFF. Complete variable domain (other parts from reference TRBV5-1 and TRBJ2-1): KAGVTQTPRYLIKTRGQQVTLSCSPISGHRSVSWYQQTPGQGLQFLFEYFSETQRNKGNFPGRFSGRQFSNSRSEMNVSTLELGDSALYLCASSFSGSPFSYNEQFFGPGTRLTVL.

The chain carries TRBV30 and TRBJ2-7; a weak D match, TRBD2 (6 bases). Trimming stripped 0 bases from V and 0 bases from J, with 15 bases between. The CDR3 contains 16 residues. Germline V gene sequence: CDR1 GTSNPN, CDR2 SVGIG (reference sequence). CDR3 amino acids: CAWSVQGGWSSYEQYF. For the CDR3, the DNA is TGTGCCTGGAGTGTACAAGGAGGGTGGAGCTCCTACGAGCAGTACTTC.

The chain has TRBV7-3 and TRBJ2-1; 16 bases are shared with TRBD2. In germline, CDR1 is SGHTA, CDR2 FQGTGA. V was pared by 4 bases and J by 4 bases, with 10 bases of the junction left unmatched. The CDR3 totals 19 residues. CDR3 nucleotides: TGTGCCAGCAGCTCTACCGGGACTAGCGGGGGGGCCTTGTACAATGAGCAGTTCTTC. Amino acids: CASSSTGTSGGALYNEQFF.

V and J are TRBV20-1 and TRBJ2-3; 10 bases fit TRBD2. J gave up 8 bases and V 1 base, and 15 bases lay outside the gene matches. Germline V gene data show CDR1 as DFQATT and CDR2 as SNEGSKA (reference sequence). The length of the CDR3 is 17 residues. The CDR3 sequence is CSARVSSGRALFGTQYF. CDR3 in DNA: TGCAGTGCTAGAGTATCCAGCGGGAGGGCCCTATTCGGTACGCAGTATTTT.

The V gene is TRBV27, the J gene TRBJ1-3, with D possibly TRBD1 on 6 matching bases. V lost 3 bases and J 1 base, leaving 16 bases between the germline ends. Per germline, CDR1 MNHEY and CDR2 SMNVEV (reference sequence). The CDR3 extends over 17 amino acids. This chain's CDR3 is CASSFGIEGTSGNTIYF. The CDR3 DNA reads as TGTGCCAGCAGTTTTGGGATCGAGGGGACATCTGGAAACACCATATATTTT.

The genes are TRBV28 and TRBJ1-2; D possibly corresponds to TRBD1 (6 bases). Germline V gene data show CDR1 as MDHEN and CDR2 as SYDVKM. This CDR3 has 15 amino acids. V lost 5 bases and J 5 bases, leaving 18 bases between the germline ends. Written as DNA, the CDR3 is TGTGCCAGCAGTGGAACAGGGCGAACCCCTTATGGCTACACCTTC. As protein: CASSGTGRTPYGYTF.

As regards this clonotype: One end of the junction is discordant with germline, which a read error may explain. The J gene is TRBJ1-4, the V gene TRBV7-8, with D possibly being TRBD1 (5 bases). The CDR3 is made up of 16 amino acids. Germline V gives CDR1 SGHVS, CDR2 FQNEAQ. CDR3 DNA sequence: TGTGCCAGCAGCGGACCAGGGTTGGGGCCTCAAACCGAGTTGTTCTTT. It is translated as CASSGPGLGPQTELFF.

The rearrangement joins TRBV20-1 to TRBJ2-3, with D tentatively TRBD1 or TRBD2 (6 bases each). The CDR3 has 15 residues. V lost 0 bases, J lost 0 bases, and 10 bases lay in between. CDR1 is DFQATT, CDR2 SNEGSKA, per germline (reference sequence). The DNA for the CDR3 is TGCAGTGCTAGAGATAGGGGGACTAGCACAGATACGCAGTATTTT. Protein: CSARDRGTSTDTQYF.

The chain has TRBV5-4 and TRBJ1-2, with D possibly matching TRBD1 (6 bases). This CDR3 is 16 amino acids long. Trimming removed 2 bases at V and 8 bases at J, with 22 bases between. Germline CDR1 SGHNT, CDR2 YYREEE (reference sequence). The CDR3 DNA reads TGTGCCAGCAGCTTATCACAGGGCGTGGGCTGGGGCGGCTACACCTTC. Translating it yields CASSLSQGVGWGGYTF.

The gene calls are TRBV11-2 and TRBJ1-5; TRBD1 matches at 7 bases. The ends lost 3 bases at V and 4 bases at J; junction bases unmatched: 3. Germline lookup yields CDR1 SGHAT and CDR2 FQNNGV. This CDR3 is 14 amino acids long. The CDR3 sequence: CASSLGQLNQPQHF. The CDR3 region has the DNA TGTGCCAGCAGCTTGGGACAGTTGAATCAGCCCCAGCATTTT.